A selection of T cell receptor beta chains follows, all from one sample in a study of blood T cell repertoires in COVID-19. Produced via immunoSEQ multiplex PCR; TCRdb's table is partial and in-frame only. The table has around 130,000 clones, 60% to 80% seen once; the top ten hold roughly 7.9%. The sample consisted of peripheral blood. These receptors came from a human donor in a cohort sampled during active COVID-19. The CDR3 runs from the conserved cysteine through the conserved F or W. Fields, in order: V gene, clone size, J gene, D gene, CDR3 protein, CDR3 DNA. D genes are given only for firm matches. The listing skips clone size in some rows; elsewhere it reads once, few, many or a size class.

v_call: TRBV13; clone_size: .; j_call: TRBJ2-7; d_call: .; cdr3_aa: CASSLGDSTSYEQYF; cdr3_nt: TGTGCCAGCAGCTTAGGGGACAGTACCTCCTACGAGCAGTACTTC
v_call: TRBV4-1; clone_size: .; j_call: TRBJ2-1; d_call: TRBD1; cdr3_aa: CASSQEETGDNEQFF; cdr3_nt: TGCGCCAGCAGCCAAGAAGAGACAGGGGACAATGAGCAGTTCTTC
v_call: TRBV5-4; clone_size: .; j_call: TRBJ1-2; d_call: .; cdr3_aa: CASSNHRDYGYTF; cdr3_nt: TGTGCCAGCAGCAACCACAGGGACTATGGCTACACCTTC
v_call: TRBV5-4; clone_size: few; j_call: TRBJ1-6; d_call: TRBD1; cdr3_aa: CASSGDRGDSPLHF; cdr3_nt: TGTGCCAGCAGCGGTGACAGGGGGGATTCACCCCTCCACTTT
v_call: TRBV11-1; clone_size: .; j_call: TRBJ2-1; d_call: TRBD2; cdr3_aa: CASSLGRGGYNEQFF; cdr3_nt: TGTGCCAGCAGCTTAGGACGGGGGGGCTACAATGAGCAGTTCTTC
v_call: TRBV30; clone_size: .; j_call: TRBJ2-7; d_call: .; cdr3_aa: CAWTNGGDYEQYF; cdr3_nt: TGTGCCTGGACTAATGGGGGCGACTACGAGCAGTACTTC
v_call: TRBV6-4; clone_size: .; j_call: TRBJ1-3; d_call: .; cdr3_aa: CASSDPGFRGQPSGNTIYF; cdr3_nt: TGTGCCAGCAGTGACCCGGGATTTCGAGGACAGCCCTCTGGAAACACCATATATTTT
v_call: TRBV19; clone_size: .; j_call: TRBJ1-6; d_call: .; cdr3_aa: CASSLEGSYNSPLHF; cdr3_nt: TGTGCCAGTAGCCTAGAGGGCTCTTATAATTCACCCCTCCACTTT
v_call: TRBV11-1; clone_size: .; j_call: TRBJ2-7; d_call: TRBD2; cdr3_aa: CASSSGLVAYEQYF; cdr3_nt: TGTGCCAGCAGCTCGGGACTAGTAGCCTACGAGCAGTACTTC
v_call: TRBV29-1; clone_size: once; j_call: TRBJ2-5; d_call: .; cdr3_aa: CSVEKAAETQYF; cdr3_nt: TGCAGCGTTGAAAAGGCAGCGGAGACCCAGTACTTC
v_call: TRBV7-9; clone_size: .; j_call: TRBJ2-7; d_call: TRBD2; cdr3_aa: CASSLARGLAHEQYF; cdr3_nt: TGTGCCAGCAGCTTAGCTCGCGGACTAGCCCACGAGCAGTACTTC
v_call: TRBV7-9; clone_size: once; j_call: TRBJ2-6; d_call: TRBD1; cdr3_aa: CASSGTGGSGANVLTF; cdr3_nt: TGTGCCAGCAGCGGGACAGGGGGCTCTGGGGCCAACGTCCTGACTTTC
v_call: TRBV4-1; clone_size: .; j_call: TRBJ2-7; d_call: TRBD2; cdr3_aa: CASSQDEDSGRKSYEQYF; cdr3_nt: TGCGCCAGCAGCCAAGATGAGGATAGCGGGAGAAAATCCTACGAGCAGTACTTC
v_call: TRBV10-3; clone_size: .; j_call: TRBJ2-7; d_call: TRBD1; cdr3_aa: CALGEGTGGYEQYF; cdr3_nt: TGTGCCTTAGGGGAGGGGACAGGGGGCTACGAGCAGTACTTC
v_call: TRBV6-6; clone_size: few; j_call: TRBJ2-7; d_call: .; cdr3_aa: CASRINYEQYF; cdr3_nt: TGTGCCAGCAGAATCAACTACGAGCAGTACTTC
v_call: TRBV20-1; clone_size: .; j_call: TRBJ2-7; d_call: .; cdr3_aa: CSAGLPYEQYF; cdr3_nt: TGCAGTGCTGGACTTCCCTACGAGCAGTACTTC
v_call: TRBV9; clone_size: .; j_call: TRBJ2-7; d_call: TRBD1; cdr3_aa: CASSVDRVSYEQYF; cdr3_nt: TGTGCCAGCAGCGTGGACAGGGTTAGTTACGAGCAGTACTTC
v_call: TRBV11-2; clone_size: .; j_call: TRBJ1-1; d_call: .; cdr3_aa: CASSLVNTGLVEAFF; cdr3_nt: TGTGCCAGCAGCTTAGTAAATACAGGGCTGGTTGAAGCTTTCTTT
v_call: TRBV30; clone_size: .; j_call: TRBJ1-1; d_call: .; cdr3_aa: CAWGFGAEAFF; cdr3_nt: TGTGCCTGGGGTTTCGGGGCTGAAGCTTTCTTT
v_call: TRBV28; clone_size: .; j_call: TRBJ2-7; d_call: TRBD1; cdr3_aa: CASSFGTGPNEQYF; cdr3_nt: TGTGCCAGCAGTTTCGGGACAGGGCCCAACGAGCAGTACTTC
v_call: TRBV5-6; clone_size: .; j_call: TRBJ1-3; d_call: .; cdr3_aa: CASSLQRSYGNTIYF; cdr3_nt: TGTGCCAGCAGCTTGCAGCGCTCTTATGGAAACACCATATATTTT
v_call: TRBV11-3; clone_size: .; j_call: TRBJ2-7; d_call: .; cdr3_aa: CASSSTYEQYF; cdr3_nt: TGTGCCAGCAGCTCAACCTACGAGCAGTACTTC
v_call: TRBV12-3/TRBV12-4; clone_size: .; j_call: TRBJ2-5; d_call: .; cdr3_aa: CASRPDTQETQYF; cdr3_nt: TGTGCCAGCAGGCCGGACACCCAAGAGACCCAGTACTTC
v_call: TRBV12-3/TRBV12-4; clone_size: .; j_call: TRBJ2-5; d_call: TRBD2; cdr3_aa: CASSPGGGTQYF; cdr3_nt: TGTGCCAGCAGCCCGGGGGGAGGGACCCAGTACTTC
v_call: TRBV7-9; clone_size: once; j_call: TRBJ1-6; d_call: .; cdr3_aa: CASSLVASNSPLHF; cdr3_nt: TGTGCCAGCAGCTTAGTTGCCAGTAATTCACCCCTCCACTTT
v_call: TRBV29-1; clone_size: .; j_call: TRBJ2-1; d_call: TRBD2; cdr3_aa: CSVGPAGPYNEQFF; cdr3_nt: TGCAGCGTCGGCCCAGCGGGGCCGTACAATGAGCAGTTCTTC
v_call: TRBV30; clone_size: .; j_call: TRBJ2-7; d_call: .; cdr3_aa: CAWSVGVYEQYF; cdr3_nt: TGTGCCTGGAGTGTTGGAGTATACGAGCAGTACTTC
v_call: TRBV27; clone_size: .; j_call: TRBJ1-5; d_call: TRBD1; cdr3_aa: CASSTRTGGVRAVRPQHF; cdr3_nt: TGTGCCAGCAGTACACGGACAGGGGGCGTGAGGGCCGTTAGGCCCCAGCATTTT
v_call: TRBV18; clone_size: .; j_call: TRBJ2-7; d_call: TRBD2; cdr3_aa: CASSQISGRGSYEQYF; cdr3_nt: TGTGCCAGCTCACAGATTAGCGGGAGGGGGTCCTACGAGCAGTACTTC
v_call: TRBV18; clone_size: .; j_call: TRBJ1-1; d_call: .; cdr3_aa: CASSLNREIVNTEAFF; cdr3_nt: TGTGCCAGCTCACTAAACAGGGAGATAGTGAACACTGAAGCTTTCTTT
v_call: TRBV6-5; clone_size: .; j_call: TRBJ1-1; d_call: .; cdr3_aa: CASSYSMDREAFF; cdr3_nt: TGTGCCAGCAGTTACTCTATGGACAGAGAAGCTTTCTTT
v_call: TRBV5-4; clone_size: .; j_call: TRBJ1-2; d_call: .; cdr3_aa: CASSLALGGANYGYTF; cdr3_nt: TGTGCCAGCAGCTTGGCCCTAGGGGGGGCTAACTATGGCTACACCTTC
v_call: TRBV30; clone_size: once; j_call: TRBJ1-2; d_call: .; cdr3_aa: CAWSVREGRYGYTF; cdr3_nt: TGTGCCTGGAGTGTACGCGAGGGCAGGTATGGCTACACCTTC
v_call: TRBV10-1; clone_size: .; j_call: TRBJ2-3; d_call: TRBD2; cdr3_aa: CASSESAGRGGGDTQYF; cdr3_nt: TGCGCCAGCAGTGAGTCGGCGGGGCGGGGGGGCGGAGATACGCAGTATTTT
v_call: TRBV5-4; clone_size: .; j_call: TRBJ1-1; d_call: .; cdr3_aa: CASSTPGANTEAFF; cdr3_nt: TGTGCCAGCAGCACCCCAGGGGCCAACACTGAAGCTTTCTTT
v_call: TRBV7-9; clone_size: .; j_call: TRBJ2-1; d_call: .; cdr3_aa: CASSLLAGPVSNEQFF; cdr3_nt: TGTGCCAGCAGCTTACTTGCTGGCCCCGTCTCCAATGAGCAGTTCTTC
v_call: TRBV5-4; clone_size: .; j_call: TRBJ2-7; d_call: .; cdr3_aa: CASSLGPDNYEQYF; cdr3_nt: TGTGCCAGCAGCTTGGGTCCAGATAACTACGAGCAGTACTTC
v_call: TRBV28; clone_size: few; j_call: TRBJ2-2; d_call: .; cdr3_aa: CASSFLGEESGELFF; cdr3_nt: TGTGCCAGCAGTTTTTTGGGAGAGGAGTCCGGGGAGCTGTTTTTT
v_call: TRBV6-1; clone_size: .; j_call: TRBJ1-5; d_call: TRBD1; cdr3_aa: CASSEEPTGHQPQHF; cdr3_nt: TGTGCCAGCAGTGAAGAACCGACAGGGCATCAGCCCCAGCATTTT
v_call: TRBV4-2; clone_size: .; j_call: TRBJ2-7; d_call: .; cdr3_aa: CASSQAHKTFYEQYF; cdr3_nt: TGTGCCAGCAGCCAAGCACACAAAACGTTCTACGAGCAGTACTTC
v_call: TRBV27; clone_size: .; j_call: TRBJ1-5; d_call: .; cdr3_aa: CASTSPGNNQPQHF; cdr3_nt: TGTGCCAGCACCTCCCCCGGGAACAATCAGCCCCAGCATTTT
v_call: TRBV7-8; clone_size: many; j_call: TRBJ2-7; d_call: .; cdr3_aa: CASSSNYEQYF; cdr3_nt: TGTGCCAGCAGCTCTAACTACGAGCAGTACTTC
v_call: TRBV11-2; clone_size: .; j_call: TRBJ2-7; d_call: TRBD1; cdr3_aa: CASSSPGQGVRGAYEQYF; cdr3_nt: TGTGCCAGCAGCTCCCCGGGACAGGGGGTCCGGGGGGCCTACGAGCAGTACTTC
v_call: TRBV5-4; clone_size: .; j_call: TRBJ2-7; d_call: .; cdr3_aa: CASSLTTGYEQYF; cdr3_nt: TGTGCCAGCAGCTTGACGACAGGCTACGAGCAGTACTTC
v_call: TRBV28; clone_size: .; j_call: TRBJ1-4; d_call: .; cdr3_aa: CASNSRTEVREKLFF; cdr3_nt: TGTGCCAGCAATAGCCGGACAGAGGTGCGAGAAAAACTGTTTTTT
v_call: TRBV2; clone_size: few; j_call: TRBJ1-2; d_call: TRBD1; cdr3_aa: CASREGAVRDGYTF; cdr3_nt: TGTGCCAGCAGGGAGGGGGCGGTGAGAGATGGCTACACCTTC
v_call: TRBV5-5; clone_size: .; j_call: TRBJ1-2; d_call: .; cdr3_aa: CASSLDRLNYGYTF; cdr3_nt: TGTGCCAGCAGCTTAGACAGACTTAACTATGGCTACACCTTC